Below, one TCR beta chain is given with its context. Its matching antigen is unknown. This specimen includes other DNA sequences encoding the same CDR3. The sample is drawn from a study of shared clonotypes between healthy human individuals. Study observations and caveats: Enrolling few donors narrowed the genetic and exposure-history diversity that was represented.

Assay runs were performed at deep level. Profiled with immunoSEQ multiplex PCR; TCRdb holds only in-frame clones, not every one. The sample has about 490,000 clones; less than 80% are singletons. The germline CDR1 and CDR2 sequences are MDHEN and SYDVKM. The CDR3 runs to 14 residues. V shed 5 bases, J shed 2 bases, and the junction held 4 bases outside the gene matches. Sequencing was carried out using PBMCs. The sequence was obtained from a middle-aged woman in good health. Some clones in this sample may be carry-over from other donors' samples. The chain is built from TRBV28 and TRBJ2-5, with TRBD2 identical over 8 bases. The CDR3 nucleotides are TGTGCCAGCAGTCCCACTAGCGGACAAGAGACCCAGTACTTC. This codes for CASSPTSGQETQYF. The full variable domain, its missing parts supplied by reference TRBV28 and TRBJ2-5, is DVKVTQSSRYLVKRTGEKVFLECVQDMDHENMFWYRQDPGLGLRLIYFSYDVKMKEKGDIPEGYSVSREKKERFSLILESASTNQTSMYLCASSPTSGQETQYFGPGTRLLVL.